These T cell receptor beta chains were read from a single sample in a study of T cells after somatic rescue of genetic block. The method was immunoSEQ multiplex PCR; TCRdb's version includes in-frame clones alone and lacks a portion of them. The sample records some 15,000 clones, over 60% being singletons. The sample was peripheral blood mononuclear cells (PBMCs). These receptor sequences come from a man younger than 35. The CDR3 runs from the conserved cysteine through the conserved F or W. The D gene is left open where the match is weak. The size of a clone is reported for some rows only, either as once, few or many, or as a class for expanded clones.

V,J,D,size,CDR3,DNA
TRBV5-1,TRBJ2-3,.,.,CASSLGRLGTLTDTQYF,TGCGCCAGCAGCTTGGGAAGGTTGGGGACCCTCACAGATACGCAGTATTTT
TRBV2,TRBJ2-3,TRBD1,few,CASSGGQAATDTQYF,TGTGCCAGCAGTGGGGGACAGGCCGCCACAGATACGCAGTATTTT
TRBV27,TRBJ1-6,.,.,CASSYHGNSPLHF,TGTGCCAGCAGTTATCACGGTAATTCACCCCTCCACTTT
TRBV5-1,TRBJ2-7,TRBD1,few,CASRIPGQGLLRVIGQYF,TGCGCCAGCAGGATACCGGGACAGGGTTTACTACGTGTGATCGGGCAGTACTTC
TRBV10-3,TRBJ2-7,TRBD2,.,CAIGTSGGLSYEQYF,TGTGCCATCGGGACTAGCGGGGGGCTATCCTACGAGCAGTACTTC
TRBV28,TRBJ1-2,TRBD1,.,CASSLGAGGYGYTF,TGTGCCAGCAGTTTAGGGGCAGGGGGCTATGGCTACACCTTC
TRBV4-2,TRBJ2-5,.,.,CASSQGGQGRGETQYF,TGTGCCAGCAGCCAAGGAGGGCAGGGGAGGGGAGAGACCCAGTACTTC
TRBV7-9,TRBJ1-2,.,medium-sized,CASSLGGQSYGYTF,TGTGCCAGCAGCTTAGGAGGGCAGTCCTATGGCTACACCTTC
TRBV27,TRBJ2-2,.,.,CASSLWAIGANTGELFF,TGTGCCAGCAGTTTATGGGCGATAGGAGCGAACACCGGGGAGCTGTTTTTT
TRBV18,TRBJ2-7,TRBD1,.,CASSPDRVGSYEQYF,TGTGCCAGCTCACCGGACAGGGTTGGGTCCTACGAGCAGTACTTC
TRBV9,TRBJ1-1,.,.,CASSSDRNTEAFF,TGTGCCAGCAGCTCCGACAGGAACACTGAAGCTTTCTTT
TRBV18,TRBJ2-4,.,.,CASSPLTGEAKNIQYF,TGTGCCAGCTCACCATTAACGGGAGAGGCCAAAAACATTCAGTACTTC
TRBV5-1,TRBJ2-5,.,.,CASSLEIALGTQYF,TGCGCCAGCAGCTTGGAGATAGCCCTAGGGACCCAGTACTTC
TRBV18,TRBJ1-4,.,.,CASSPRDLPNEKLFF,TGTGCCAGCTCACCACGGGACCTCCCTAATGAAAAACTGTTTTTT
TRBV5-5,TRBJ1-5,.,.,CASSLRGVSFLNQPQHF,TGTGCCAGCAGCTTGCGTGGGGTAAGCTTCTTAAATCAGCCCCAGCATTTT
TRBV27,TRBJ1-5,TRBD1,.,CASSPGTGFNQPQHF,TGTGCCAGCAGCCCCGGGACAGGCTTCAATCAGCCCCAGCATTTT
TRBV15,TRBJ2-7,.,.,CATSRDTYEQYF,TGTGCCACCAGCAGGGACACATACGAGCAGTACTTC
TRBV6-6,TRBJ2-7,TRBD1,once,CASRTGTDYEQYF,TGTGCCAGCAGAACGGGGACAGATTACGAGCAGTACTTC
TRBV15,TRBJ2-7,TRBD2,.,CATSRDPGGSYEQYF,TGTGCCACCAGCAGAGATCCGGGGGGTTCCTACGAGCAGTACTTC
TRBV14,TRBJ1-6,.,few,CASSQDIGSYNSPLHF,TGTGCCAGCAGCCAAGACATCGGCTCCTATAATTCACCCCTCCACTTT
TRBV25-1,TRBJ1-4,.,.,CASSDGGQATNEKLFF,TGTGCCAGCAGTGATGGGGGGCAAGCAACTAATGAAAAACTGTTTTTT
TRBV9,TRBJ2-7,TRBD2,.,CASSVGGDYLYEQYF,TGTGCCAGCAGCGTAGGGGGGGACTACCTCTACGAGCAGTACTTC
TRBV14,TRBJ1-1,.,.,CASSLQGTTEAFF,TGTGCCAGCAGCCTGCAGGGGACCACTGAAGCTTTCTTT
TRBV2,TRBJ2-7,.,.,CASSRQQPYEQYF,TGTGCCAGCAGTCGGCAACAGCCCTACGAGCAGTACTTC
TRBV5-1,TRBJ2-7,.,.,CASSSRQGNYEQYF,TGCGCCAGCAGCTCTCGACAAGGGAACTACGAGCAGTACTTC
TRBV7-9,TRBJ1-5,TRBD1,once,CASSLAGRGKGQPQHF,TGTGCCAGCAGCTTAGCCGGCAGGGGGAAGGGTCAGCCCCAGCATTTT
TRBV27,TRBJ2-3,TRBD1,.,CASRTGLGTDTQYF,TGTGCCAGCAGGACAGGGCTTGGGACAGATACGCAGTATTTT
TRBV18,TRBJ2-3,.,few,CASSRNGERATQYF,TGTGCCAGCTCCCGGAATGGTGAGAGAGCTACGCAGTATTTT
TRBV30,TRBJ1-2,TRBD1,.,CAWSLDRFYGYTF,TGTGCCTGGAGCCTGGACAGGTTCTATGGCTACACCTTC
TRBV23-1,TRBJ2-5,TRBD2,.,CASIGSGRAVETQYF,TGCGCCAGCATCGGGAGCGGGAGGGCCGTGGAGACCCAGTACTTC
TRBV5-1,TRBJ2-3,.,.,CASSLAGLQGTDTQYF,TGCGCCAGCAGCTTGGCTGGCTTGCAGGGCACAGATACGCAGTATTTT
TRBV4-1,TRBJ2-6,.,.,CASSQDDRLLSGANVLTF,TGCGCCAGCAGCCAAGATGACAGGCTCCTCTCTGGGGCCAACGTCCTGACTTTC
TRBV2,TRBJ2-7,.,.,CASSEMLTETYEQYF,TGTGCCAGCAGTGAAATGCTGACTGAGACCTACGAGCAGTACTTC
TRBV19,TRBJ1-2,TRBD1,once,CASPAGGNYGYTF,TGTGCCAGTCCGGCAGGGGGCAACTATGGCTACACCTTC
TRBV30,TRBJ1-5,.,.,CAWSVLVGSNQPQHF,TGTGCCTGGAGTGTACTTGTGGGCAGCAATCAGCCCCAGCATTTT
TRBV2,TRBJ1-2,TRBD1,.,CASSGWDRELYYGYTF,TGTGCCAGCAGTGGCTGGGACAGGGAGCTTTACTATGGCTACACCTTC
TRBV27,TRBJ1-6,.,.,CASSFGRGSSYNSPLHF,TGTGCCAGCAGTTTTGGCAGGGGTAGCTCCTATAATTCACCCCTCCACTTT
TRBV9,TRBJ2-2,.,.,CASSVDAANTGELFF,TGTGCCAGCAGCGTAGACGCAGCGAACACCGGGGAGCTGTTTTTT
TRBV5-1,TRBJ2-7,TRBD1,.,CASSLEGQRSYEQYF,TGCGCCAGCAGCTTGGAGGGACAGCGCTCCTACGAGCAGTACTTC
TRBV4-2,TRBJ2-3,TRBD1,.,CASSPGTGVTDTQYF,TGTGCCAGCAGCCCTGGGACAGGGGTGACAGATACGCAGTATTTT
TRBV25-1,TRBJ1-6,TRBD1,.,CASSARTGNSPLHF,TGTGCCAGCAGTGCTCGGACAGGAAATTCACCCCTCCACTTT
TRBV6-5,TRBJ1-5,TRBD1,.,CASNPTGGAKQPQHF,TGTGCCAGCAACCCGACAGGGGGAGCGAAGCAGCCCCAGCATTTT
TRBV9,TRBJ2-7,TRBD2,.,CASSPGTVSGRAWNEQYF,TGTGCCAGCAGCCCCGGGACAGTTAGCGGGAGGGCCTGGAACGAGCAGTACTTC
TRBV18,TRBJ1-2,TRBD1,.,CAIGQGNYGYTF,TGTGCCATTGGACAGGGGAACTATGGCTACACCTTC
TRBV11-2,TRBJ2-3,TRBD2,once,CASSSIAGGPGTDTQYF,TGTGCCAGCAGCTCAATAGCGGGGGGGCCCGGCACAGATACGCAGTATTTT
TRBV10-3,TRBJ2-4,.,few,CAISESVGAKNIQYF,TGTGCCATCAGTGAGTCGGTGGGAGCCAAAAACATTCAGTACTTC
TRBV7-2,TRBJ2-3,.,.,CASSRYTDTQYF,TGTGCCAGCAGCCGCTACACAGATACGCAGTATTTT
TRBV10-3,TRBJ2-7,TRBD1,.,CAISSRQYRGFEQYF,TGTGCCATCAGTTCCAGGCAATACAGGGGGTTCGAGCAGTACTTC
TRBV19,TRBJ1-1,.,few,CASSRGRTSNTEAFF,TGTGCCAGCTCCAGGGGCAGGACCTCGAACACTGAAGCTTTCTTT
TRBV11-2,TRBJ2-2,TRBD2,.,CASSLRLAGVKNTGELFF,TGTGCCAGCAGCCTTAGACTAGCGGGAGTCAAGAACACCGGGGAGCTGTTTTTT
TRBV9,TRBJ2-5,TRBD2,.,CASSVAWGLAGLSQETQYF,TGTGCCAGCAGCGTAGCTTGGGGACTAGCGGGGCTAAGCCAAGAGACCCAGTACTTC
TRBV6-6,TRBJ2-7,.,.,CASSYGRRSTYEQYF,TGTGCCAGCAGTTACGGCAGAAGGAGCACCTACGAGCAGTACTTC
TRBV10-2,TRBJ1-5,.,.,CASSEAGPLNQPQHF,TGCGCCAGCAGTGAGGCAGGGCCTTTGAATCAGCCCCAGCATTTT
TRBV6-5,TRBJ2-3,.,.,CASSYSAGSTDTQYF,TGTGCCAGCAGTTACTCCGCGGGGAGCACAGATACGCAGTATTTT
TRBV28,TRBJ2-7,.,.,CASSLTGPYEQYF,TGTGCCAGCAGTTTAACGGGGCCCTACGAGCAGTACTTC
TRBV4-1,TRBJ1-2,.,.,CASSQEARNYGYTF,TGCGCCAGCAGCCAAGAGGCTAGGAACTATGGCTACACCTTC
TRBV5-1,TRBJ2-7,.,.,CASSPTGTTVTEQYF,TGCGCCAGCAGCCCGACCGGGACAACCGTCACGGAGCAGTACTTC